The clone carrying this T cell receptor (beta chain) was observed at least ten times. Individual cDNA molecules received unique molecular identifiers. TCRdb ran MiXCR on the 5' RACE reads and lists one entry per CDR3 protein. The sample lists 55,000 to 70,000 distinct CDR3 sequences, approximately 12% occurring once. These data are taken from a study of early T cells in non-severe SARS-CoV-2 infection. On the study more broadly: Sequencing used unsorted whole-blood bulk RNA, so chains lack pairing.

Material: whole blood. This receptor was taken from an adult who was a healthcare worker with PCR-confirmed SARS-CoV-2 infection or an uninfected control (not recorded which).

This chain's CDR3 is CASSESGEAFF. CDR3 in DNA: TGTGCCAGCAGTGAATCCGGGGAAGCTTTCTTT. This chain uses TRBV2 with TRBJ1-1; D not resolved. The germline V and J ends were trimmed by 2 bases and 8 bases, with 6 bases remaining between them. This CDR3 has 11 residues. Germline V gene data show CDR1 as SNHLY and CDR2 as FYNNEI. Supplemented by reference TRBV2 and TRBJ1-1, the full variable domain reads EPEVTQTPSHQVTQMGQEVILRCVPISNHLYFYWYRQILGQKVEFLVSFYNNEISEKSEIFDDQFSVERPDGSNFTLKIRSTKLEDSAMYFCASSESGEAFFGQGTRLTVV.